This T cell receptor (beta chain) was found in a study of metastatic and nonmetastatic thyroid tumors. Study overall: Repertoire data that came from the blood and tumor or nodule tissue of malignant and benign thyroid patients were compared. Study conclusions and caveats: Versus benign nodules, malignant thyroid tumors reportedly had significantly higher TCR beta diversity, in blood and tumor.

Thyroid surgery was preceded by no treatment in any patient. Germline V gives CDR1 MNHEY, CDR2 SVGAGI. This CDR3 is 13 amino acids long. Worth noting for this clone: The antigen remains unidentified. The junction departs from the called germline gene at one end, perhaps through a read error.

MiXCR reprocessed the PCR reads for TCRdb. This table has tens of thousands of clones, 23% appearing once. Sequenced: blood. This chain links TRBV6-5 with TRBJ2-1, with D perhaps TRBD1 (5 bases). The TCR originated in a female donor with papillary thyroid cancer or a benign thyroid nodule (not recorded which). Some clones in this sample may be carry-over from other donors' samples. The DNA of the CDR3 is TGTGCCAGCAGTTACGCGCAGGACAATGAGCAGCTCTTC. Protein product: CASSYAQDNEQLF.